The 3 T cell receptor beta chains presented below share a single source sample, sequenced in a study of blood T cell repertoires in COVID-19. Data came from immunoSEQ multiplex PCR; TCRdb stores just in-frame clones and leaves some out. Of about 310,000 clones listed, roughly nine tenths are singletons. Sequenced: peripheral blood. All receptors come from a woman in her thirties with COVID-19, enrolled during active disease.

The CDR3 region is CASSYLAGGPGYNEQFF. Here the CDR3 DNA reads TGTGCCAGTAGTTATCTAGCGGGAGGCCCGGGCTACAATGAGCAGTTCTTC. The chain uses TRBV19 and TRBJ2-1, with 11 nucleotides matching TRBD2. V shed 5 bases and J 3 bases; nucleotides not matched to a gene: 9. CDR1 and CDR2 from the germline V gene are LNHDA and SQIVND (reference sequence). The CDR3 runs to 17 residues.

The gene calls are TRBV5-6 and TRBJ1-2; 10 bases are a match to TRBD1. Germline-derived CDR1 and CDR2 are SGHDT and YYEEEE. The CDR3 runs to 16 residues. J was trimmed by 2 bases and V by 3 bases; bases with no gene match: 7. DNA for the CDR3: TGTGCCAGCAGCTCGTTAGGGACAGGGGAAAACTATGGCTACACCTTC. It translates to CASSSLGTGENYGYTF.

This clone was observed a handful of times. The CDR3 sequence is CASSMGQGRTEAFF. In DNA form, the CDR3 reads TGTGCCAGCAGCATGGGACAGGGAAGGACTGAAGCTTTCTTT. This chain links TRBV13 with TRBJ1-1; 9 bases align to TRBD1. The germline CDR1 and CDR2 sequences are PRHDT and FYEKMQ (reference sequence). The J segment lost 5 bases and the V segment lost 5 bases, leaving 6 bases of the junction unmatched. The CDR3 totals 14 residues.